Listed below are T cell receptor beta chains from one sample, sequenced in a study of T cell responses to AZD1222 COVID-19 vaccine. Using immunoSEQ multiplex PCR, the repertoire was profiled, and TCRdb retains in-frame clones only, with some absent. The sample has more than 100,000 clones, 85% to 95% seen once; the top ten hold 1.7%. This sample comprised peripheral blood, obtained on day 0 of AZD1222 vaccination. All receptors derive from an adult in good health. The CDR3 runs from the conserved cysteine through the conserved F or W. D genes are given only for firm matches. Expanded clones get a size class; other rows say once, few or many, or leave the size out.

j_call v_call d_call clone_size cdr3_aa
TRBJ2-7 TRBV10-3 TRBD1 . CAISSRTGADEQYF
TRBJ2-7 TRBV18 . . CASSPSLGVGSYEQYF
TRBJ2-2 TRBV7-6 . . CASSRSSGTNTGELFF
TRBJ1-4 TRBV6-1 . . CASSEALVGQGNNEKLFF
TRBJ1-2 TRBV7-9 . . CASSSIGQIGSSGGYTF
TRBJ2-1 TRBV7-7 . . CASSLESGFTSYNEQFF
TRBJ1-6 TRBV30 TRBD1 . CAWGTRGRVNSPLHF
TRBJ2-7 TRBV19 TRBD1 . CASSLGQSYAEQYF
TRBJ2-3 TRBV14 . . CASRRAGYTDTQYF
TRBJ2-3 TRBV10-1 . . CASRLLAYTQYF
TRBJ2-4 TRBV7-2 TRBD2 . CASSFGGGPTGGYF
TRBJ1-5 TRBV30 TRBD1 . CAWSQDRVGGNQPQHF
TRBJ2-1 TRBV30 . . CAWQGQHNEQFF
TRBJ1-5 TRBV9 . . CASSVEGGFGQPQHF
TRBJ1-1 TRBV2 TRBD1 . CASNTDRGLGDTEAFF
TRBJ2-1 TRBV5-4 TRBD1 . CASSPGQSSYNEQFF
TRBJ2-7 TRBV9 . . CASSRTRAPRGDEQYF
TRBJ1-2 TRBV30 . . CAWSVTGLNGYTF
TRBJ2-1 TRBV11-2 . . CASSLDPANVNEQFF
TRBJ1-5 TRBV10-3 TRBD1 . CAISPNRGQLGQPQHF
TRBJ2-2 TRBV3-1/TRBV3-2 . . CASSRNAGELFF
TRBJ2-7 TRBV19 . . CASSAPYSYEQYF
TRBJ2-2 TRBV7-9 . . CASSFGRKNTGELFF
TRBJ1-1 TRBV4-3 . . CASSQDRGRLWVMNTEAFF
TRBJ1-5 TRBV6-5 . once CASRGNTYQPQHF
TRBJ1-3 TRBV9 . once CASSVYPGTSGNTIYF
TRBJ1-5 TRBV6-5 . . CASSPGGGSQPQHF
TRBJ1-5 TRBV19 . . CASRWQPNQPQHF